Listed here are 32 T cell receptor beta chains from one sample, sequenced in a study of blood T cell repertoires in COVID-19. Produced via immunoSEQ multiplex PCR; TCRdb's table is partial and in-frame only. The sample shows hundreds of thousands of clones, about 85% of them seen only once. Sequenced: PBMCs or T cells enriched from blood (not recorded which). These receptors originate from a woman in her 50s who had recovered from COVID-19.

The V and J genes are TRBV19 and TRBJ2-5; D is possibly TRBD2 (6 bases). This CDR3 spans 15 amino acids. Germline CDR1 LNHDA, CDR2 SQIVND (reference sequence). V was cut by 7 bases and J by 4 bases, with 19 bases left in between. Here the CDR3 DNA reads TGTGCCAGTACCCCCTCCCAGGGAGCGGGAGAGACCCAGTACTTC. Protein sequence: CASTPSQGAGETQYF.

The J gene is TRBJ2-1, the V gene TRBV11-2; 9 bases agree with TRBD2. Germline CDR1 is SGHAT and CDR2 is FQNNGV. V was clipped by 7 bases and J by 1 base; unmatched bases: 11. CDR3 length equals 17 residues. The CDR3 coding sequence is TGTGCCAGCACTCACTCGGGTAGCGGGAGATCCTACAATGAGCAGTTCTTC. Its protein product is CASTHSGSGRSYNEQFF.

This clone was observed a few times. This chain connects TRBV30 to TRBJ2-7, with 10 bases matching TRBD2. In germline, CDR1 is GTSNPN, CDR2 SVGIG (reference sequence). V shed 1 base and J 3 bases; nucleotides not matched to a gene: 0. The CDR3 is 13 amino acids. CDR3 amino acids: CAWSGLAGYEQYF. As DNA, the CDR3 is TGTGCCTGGAGTGGACTAGCGGGCTACGAGCAGTACTTC.

The chain carries TRBV5-1 and TRBJ2-2, with 9 bases lining up with TRBD1. From germline, CDR1 is SGHRS and CDR2 YFSETQ. The CDR3 runs 16 residues. Losses at the gene ends were 4 bases for V and 2 bases for J; bases not matched to a gene: 6. Here the CDR3 DNA reads TGCGCCAGCAGCCAAAGACAGGGGGTAAACACCGGGGAGCTGTTTTTT. It specifies CASSQRQGVNTGELFF. Variable domain in full (rest from reference TRBV5-1 and TRBJ2-2): KAGVTQTPRYLIKTRGQQVTLSCSPISGHRSVSWYQQTPGQGLQFLFEYFSETQRNKGNFPGRFSGRQFSNSRSEMNVSTLELGDSALYLCASSQRQGVNTGELFFGEGSRLTVL.

The sample holds a few counts of this clone. The identical CDR3 is also encoded by other nucleotide sequences in the sample. The chain is built from TRBV7-9 and TRBJ2-2; D gene uncertain. Trimming took off 1 base at V and 0 bases at J, with 6 bases between the two ends. CDR1 is SEHNR, CDR2 FQNEAQ, per germline (reference sequence). CDR3 length: 15 residues. The CDR3 region is CASSLGLANTGELFF. The CDR3 region has the DNA TGTGCCAGCAGCTTAGGACTCGCGAACACCGGGGAGCTGTTTTTT.

For this clone: Distinct nucleotide sequences in the sample also encode this CDR3. This rearrangement joins TRBV19 to TRBJ1-1; D may be TRBD1 (5 bases). Germline values: CDR1 LNHDA, CDR2 SQIVND (reference sequence). With 7 bases removed from V and 0 bases from J, the gap between germline ends came to 9 bases. The CDR3 is 13 residues long. The CDR3 region is CASKRQLNTEAFF. As DNA, the CDR3 is TGTGCCAGTAAACGACAGCTGAACACTGAAGCTTTCTTT.

The chain couples TRBV7-2 to TRBJ2-1; tentative D call: TRBD1 (6 bases). CDR3 size: 17 residues. The germline gives CDR1 SGHTA, CDR2 FQGNSA. Trimming removed 1 base from V and 0 bases from J, with 13 bases in between. The CDR3 spells CASSLEGVLSSYNEQFF. Written as DNA, the CDR3 is TGTGCCAGCAGCTTAGAGGGGGTCCTAAGCTCCTACAATGAGCAGTTCTTC.

The rearrangement joins TRBV28 to TRBJ1-5; 8 bases are shared with TRBD1. After removal of 2 bases from V and 3 bases from J, the junction contained 3 bases not matched to a gene. CDR1 is MDHEN, CDR2 SYDVKM, per germline. The CDR3 spans 15 residues. The DNA for the CDR3 is TGTGCCAGCAGTTTAGAGGACAGGGCCAATCAGCCCCAGCATTTT. Translating it yields CASSLEDRANQPQHF.

This clone has just one count. This chain uses TRBV28 with TRBJ1-4, with TRBD1 matching 7 bases. Germline CDR1 and CDR2: MDHEN and SYDVKM. This CDR3 has 15 residues. Trimming cost V 6 bases and J 2 bases; bases outside gene matches: 6. CDR3 residues: CASSIPGGTNEKLFF. Written as DNA, the CDR3 is TGTGCCAGCAGCATTCCAGGGGGGACTAATGAAAAACTGTTTTTT.

This clone has a single count. This chain joins TRBV15 and TRBJ1-5; weak D call: TRBD1 (6 bases). V gave up 1 base and J gave up 5 bases, with 15 bases separating them. CDR1 is LNHNV and CDR2 is YYDKDF in the germline V gene (reference sequence). The CDR3 runs 16 residues. The CDR3 spells CATSRGTGTGDQPQHF. The CDR3 coding sequence is TGTGCCACCAGCAGAGGAACAGGGACCGGGGATCAGCCCCAGCATTTT.

This clone was seen a single time. The chain carries TRBV4-3 and TRBJ1-2; no definite D call. Looked up from germline, CDR1 is LGHNA and CDR2 is YSLEER. This CDR3 comprises 13 residues. V lost 0 bases, J lost 4 bases, and 6 bases lay in between. CDR3 bases: TGCGCCAGCAGCCAAGACGTTCGCTATGGCTACACCTTC. Translation: CASSQDVRYGYTF.

The V call is TRBV28, the J call TRBJ1-1, with TRBD1 matching over 11 bases. J lost 3 bases, V lost 5 bases, and 8 bases had no gene match. Germline V gives CDR1 MDHEN, CDR2 SYDVKM. CDR3 size: 16 residues. This CDR3 reads CASSQGTGGPDTEAFF. CDR3 in DNA: TGTGCCAGCAGTCAAGGGACAGGGGGGCCGGACACTGAAGCTTTCTTT.

The chain employs TRBV28 and TRBJ2-3; possible D gene TRBD2, 5 bases. Germline V gives CDR1 MDHEN, CDR2 SYDVKM. The length of the CDR3 is 16 residues. V lost 7 bases to trimming and J lost 0 bases, with 17 bases between them. The CDR3 bases are TGTGCCAGCACCCCCCCGTCAGCGGAGAGCACAGATACGCAGTATTTT. The encoded protein is CASTPPSAESTDTQYF. The variable domain in full, completed from reference TRBV28 and TRBJ2-3, reads DVKVTQSSRYLVKRTGEKVFLECVQDMDHENMFWYRQDPGLGLRLIYFSYDVKMKEKGDIPEGYSVSREKKERFSLILESASTNQTSMYLCASTPPSAESTDTQYFGPGTRLTVL.

The chain has TRBV29-1 and TRBJ2-7, with D possibly matching TRBD2 (5 bases). From germline, CDR1 is SQVTM and CDR2 ANQGSEA. The V end lost 5 bases, the J end lost 0 bases, and 11 bases lay between the germline ends. The CDR3 runs to 13 residues. The CDR3 sequence: CSVIWTSSYEQYF. CDR3 DNA sequence: TGCAGCGTTATCTGGACTTCCTCCTACGAGCAGTACTTC.

The chain joins TRBV30 to TRBJ2-1; 8 nucleotides match TRBD2. The trim removed 3 bases at V and 4 bases at J, leaving 17 bases unmatched. CDR3 length: 18 residues. CDR1 and CDR2 from the germline V gene are GTSNPN and SVGIG (reference sequence). The CDR3 is CAWREGIGGRTLYNEQFF. As DNA, the CDR3 is TGTGCCTGGAGAGAGGGGATTGGCGGGAGGACTTTATACAATGAGCAGTTCTTC.

The rearrangement joins TRBV18 to TRBJ2-2, with 9 bases fitting TRBD2. The CDR3 contains 15 residues. V was pared by 1 base and J by 3 bases, with 0 bases of the junction left unmatched. Germline V CDR1 and CDR2: KGHSH, LQKENI. The DNA of the CDR3 is TGTGCCAGCTCACCACTAGCGGGAGACACCGGGGAGCTGTTTTTT. This translates into CASSPLAGDTGELFF.

The rearrangement uses TRBV19 and TRBJ2-5, with a tentative D call TRBD1 (6 bases). Germline CDR1 and CDR2: LNHDA and SQIVND (reference sequence). V shed 6 bases and J shed 5 bases, with 13 bases lying between them. The CDR3 contains 13 residues. CDR3 bases: TGTGCCAGTAGCCAGGGGATGTGGGAGACCCAGTACTTC. Its translation is CASSQGMWETQYF.

CDR3: CATSVRAGSYNEQFF. CDR3 bases: TGTGCCACCAGCGTCCGAGCGGGCTCCTACAATGAGCAGTTCTTC. The rearrangement joins TRBV15 to TRBJ2-1; D is possibly TRBD2 (6 bases). The CDR3 is 15 amino acids. Germline V gene lookup returns CDR1 LNHNV and CDR2 YYDKDF (reference sequence). V lost 5 bases and J 0 bases, leaving 11 bases between the germline ends.

The chain recombines TRBV25-1 with TRBJ2-2, with no clear D. Trimming shortened V by 0 bases and J by 6 bases, and 5 bases separated the two germline ends. Germline assignment: CDR1 MGHDK and CDR2 SYGVNS. This CDR3 has 13 amino acids. CDR3 amino acids: CASSEYRAGELFF. CDR3 in DNA: TGTGCCAGCAGTGAATACCGAGCCGGGGAGCTGTTTTTT.

The V gene is TRBV7-6, the J gene TRBJ2-7; D is undetermined. This CDR3 is 14 amino acids long. CDR1 is SGHVS and CDR2 is FNYEAQ in the germline V gene. The germline V and J ends were trimmed by 5 bases and 0 bases, with 11 bases remaining between them. CDR3 loop: CASSNQESSYEQYF. The CDR3 nucleotides read TGTGCCAGCAGCAACCAAGAGAGCTCCTACGAGCAGTACTTC.

The chain uses TRBV28 and TRBJ1-4, with D unresolved. The CDR3 is made up of 14 amino acids. With 4 bases removed from V and 3 bases from J, the gap between germline ends came to 9 bases. The V gene's germline CDR1 is MDHEN and CDR2 SYDVKM. The CDR3 bases are TGTGCCAGCAGTTCTCGCGGGGCTAATGAAAAACTGTTTTTT. It yields the protein CASSSRGANEKLFF.

This chain uses TRBV7-6 with TRBJ2-2, with D perhaps TRBD1 (6 bases). Germline CDR1 is SGHVS and CDR2 is FNYEAQ. Trimming left V 5 bases short and J 0 bases short, with 7 bases between. This CDR3 has 14 residues. CDR3 loop: CASSGGANTGELFF. For the CDR3, the DNA is TGTGCCAGCAGCGGGGGCGCGAACACCGGGGAGCTGTTTTTT.

This chain joins TRBV28 and TRBJ2-1; 8 nucleotides align to TRBD1. The germline CDR1 and CDR2 sequences are MDHEN and SYDVKM. With V trimmed by 2 bases and J by 8 bases, 2 bases remained unmatched. This CDR3 is 13 amino acids long. The CDR3, as DNA: TGTGCCAGCAGTTTACCGACAGGGGATGAGCAGTTCTTC. Translating gives CASSLPTGDEQFF.

V gene TRBV29-1 combines with J gene TRBJ1-2; D call uncertain. CDR1 SQVTM and CDR2 ANQGSEA come from the germline V gene. The CDR3 has 14 residues. Trimming shortened V by 3 bases and J by 8 bases, and 19 bases separated the two germline ends. As DNA, the CDR3 is TGCAGCGTTGATCCAGACGGGATTTCTATGGGCTACACCTTC. The encoded protein is CSVDPDGISMGYTF.

The gene calls are TRBV19 and TRBJ2-5; perhaps TRBD2 as D (7 bases). V was trimmed by 6 bases and J by 5 bases, leaving 19 bases between them. CDR3 length equals 15 residues. Germline CDR1 and CDR2: LNHDA and SQIVND (reference sequence). The CDR3: CASSEPGGARETQYF. The DNA for the CDR3 is TGTGCCAGTAGCGAGCCTGGGGGGGCGCGGGAGACCCAGTACTTC.

The chain recombines TRBV7-2 with TRBJ2-3, with D tentatively TRBD2 (6 bases). Looked up from germline, CDR1 is SGHTA and CDR2 is FQGNSA. CDR3 size: 15 residues. V shed 2 bases and J shed 1 base, with 10 bases lying between them. In DNA form, the CDR3 reads TGTGCCAGCAGCTTAAGGGCGGGACGCACAGATACGCAGTATTTT. The encoded protein is CASSLRAGRTDTQYF. Combining the CDR3 with reference TRBV7-2 and TRBJ2-3 gives the whole variable domain GAGVSQSPSNKVTEKGKDVELRCDPISGHTALYWYRQSLGQGLEFLIYFQGNSAPDKSGLPSDRFSAERTGGSVSTLTIQRTQQEDSAVYLCASSLRAGRTDTQYFGPGTRLTVL.

V usage is TRBV19 and J usage is TRBJ1-5, with no clear D. Germline CDR1 LNHDA, CDR2 SQIVND (reference sequence). The CDR3 has 14 amino acids. V was cut by 3 bases and J by 7 bases, with 13 bases left in between. The CDR3 nucleotides read TGTGCCAGTAGTATTTCGGGGAAGGGACAGCCCCAGCATTTT. Translated, it gives CASSISGKGQPQHF. Variable domain in full (rest from reference TRBV19 and TRBJ1-5): DGGITQSPKYLFRKEGQNVTLSCEQNLNHDAMYWYRQDPGQGLRLIYYSQIVNDFQKGDIAEGYSVSREKKESFPLTVTSAQKNPTAFYLCASSISGKGQPQHFGDGTRLSIL.

This chain connects TRBV7-9 to TRBJ1-5; D gene uncertain. The germline V gene encodes CDR1 SEHNR and CDR2 FQNEAQ (reference sequence). V lost 1 base and J 9 bases, leaving 10 bases between the germline ends. The CDR3 covers 13 residues. DNA of the CDR3: TGTGCCAGCAGCTTAGAGACAACGACGCCCCAGCATTTT. Its protein is CASSLETTTPQHF.

The J gene is TRBJ2-2, the V gene TRBV29-1; D gene uncertain. V was shortened by 7 bases and J by 0 bases, with 12 bases between the two germline ends. The CDR3 spans 14 residues. Germline CDR1 is SQVTM and CDR2 is ANQGSEA. CDR3 protein: CSAGETANTGELFF. The CDR3 region has the DNA TGCAGCGCCGGAGAGACCGCGAACACCGGGGAGCTGTTTTTT.

The chain's CDR3 is CASSYGSGRTEAFF. In nucleotides, the CDR3 is TGTGCCAGCAGTTACGGCAGTGGGAGGACTGAAGCTTTCTTT. V is TRBV2 and J is TRBJ1-1; D unresolved. The CDR3 contains 14 residues. The V and J ends lost 5 bases and 5 bases respectively, with 15 bases between them. Germline V CDR1 and CDR2: SNHLY, FYNNEI. Full variable domain (rest looked up from reference TRBV2 and TRBJ1-1): EPEVTQTPSHQVTQMGQEVILRCVPISNHLYFYWYRQILGQKVEFLVSFYNNEISEKSEIFDDQFSVERPDGSNFTLKIRSTKLEDSAMYFCASSYGSGRTEAFFGQGTRLTVV.

V usage is TRBV28 and J usage is TRBJ1-6; D might be TRBD1 (5 bases). V lost 6 bases and J lost 7, with 16 bases in between. Germline V gene sequence: CDR1 MDHEN, CDR2 SYDVKM. CDR3 length: 15 amino acids. CDR3 coding DNA: TGTGCCAGCAGCCCAAGACAGCAATTCAATTCACCCCTCCACTTT. This encodes CASSPRQQFNSPLHF.

The chain recombines TRBV15 with TRBJ2-3, with TRBD2 matching over 8 bases. There are 16 residues in the CDR3. Germline V gene data show CDR1 as LNHNV and CDR2 as YYDKDF (reference sequence). Trimming removed 5 bases from V and 1 base from J; junction bases left unmatched: 8. CDR3 bases: TGTGCCACCAGCTCAAGAGCGGGAGTCGGCACAGATACGCAGTATTTT. This codes for CATSSRAGVGTDTQYF.